The 5 T cell receptor beta chains given below trace back to one sample, sequenced in a study of lymphopenia after photon versus proton radiotherapy. Clones were read by immunoSEQ multiplex PCR, and TCRdb kept only the in-frame ones, dropping some. The sample consists of approximately 65,000 clones, approximately 91% of them appearing once. This specimen was peripheral blood, taken from a patient treated with photon-based radiotherapy. These receptors came from an older woman with pancreatic cancer.

The CDR3 DNA reads as TGTGCCAGCAGGAGACAGGGATTGAACTATGGCTACACCTTC. Encoded protein: CASRRQGLNYGYTF. The chain carries TRBV7-9 and TRBJ1-2, with 7 bases matching TRBD1. Germline V gives CDR1 SEHNR, CDR2 FQNEAQ (reference sequence). The trim removed 6 bases at V and 2 bases at J, leaving 6 bases unmatched. The CDR3 is 14 amino acids.

The chain employs TRBV27 and TRBJ1-2; D perhaps matches TRBD1 (6 bases). The ends were cut back, 4 bases at V and 7 bases at J, with 22 bases in the middle. Germline loops: CDR1 MNHEY, CDR2 SMNVEV (reference sequence). This CDR3 has 16 amino acids. Written as DNA, the CDR3 is TGTGCCAGCAGTTCACTCAACAGGGTAGGGTTGGGTGGCTACACCTTC. This encodes CASSSLNRVGLGGYTF.

The rearrangement uses TRBV7-9 and TRBJ2-7; tentative D call: TRBD1 (6 bases). This CDR3 has 14 residues. V lost 5 bases and J 4 bases, leaving 15 bases between the germline ends. Germline loops: CDR1 SEHNR, CDR2 FQNEAQ (reference sequence). In nucleotides, the CDR3 is TGTGCCAGCAGCACAAGTGGGACAAATTACGAGCAGTACTTC. It translates to CASSTSGTNYEQYF.

The rearrangement uses TRBV5-1 and TRBJ2-1, with 8 bases lining up with TRBD2. Germline-derived CDR1 and CDR2 are SGHRS and YFSETQ. Trimming removed 4 bases from V and 6 bases from J; junction bases left unmatched: 12. This CDR3 contains 16 residues. The CDR3 DNA follows: TGCGCCAGCAGCCCCACTAGCGGATCGGGATCCAATGAGCAGTTCTTC. This gives the protein CASSPTSGSGSNEQFF.

The chain recombines TRBV4-2 with TRBJ2-1; 12 nucleotides match TRBD2. This CDR3 has 16 residues. Trimming removed 3 bases from V and 4 bases from J; junction bases left unmatched: 4. Germline CDR1 is LGHNA and CDR2 is YNFKEQ. CDR3 residues: CASSHRTSGTYNEQFF. The CDR3 DNA sequence: TGTGCCAGCAGCCACCGGACTAGCGGGACTTACAATGAGCAGTTCTTC.